Listed below are T cell receptor beta chains from one sample, sequenced in a study of PD-1 blockade in classical Hodgkin lymphoma. TCRdb's copy holds only in-frame clones and misses some; the assay was immunoSEQ multiplex PCR. The sample yields about 90,000 clones, 83% seen once. The starting material was peripheral blood mononuclear cells (PBMCs), obtained before the fourth cycle of nivolumab. The receptors shown here come from a human donor with classical Hodgkin lymphoma. Each CDR3 is given with its conserved first and last residue. D genes are given only for firm matches. A row's size may be missing; if present it is once, few, many or a size class.

D	V	size	J	CDR3
TRBD1	TRBV28	NA	TRBJ1-2	CASTAGTGIFGYTF
TRBD1	TRBV9	NA	TRBJ2-6	CASSPQGTVYSGANVLTF
TRBD2	TRBV7-3	few	TRBJ2-2	CASSLMTSGGFTGELFF
NA	TRBV27	NA	TRBJ1-5	CASSLAGAYSNQPQHF
NA	TRBV4-2	few	TRBJ1-5	CASSQEWGSNQPQHF
TRBD1	TRBV6-5	NA	TRBJ1-5	CASSSTGGRQPQHF
NA	TRBV7-8	NA	TRBJ2-7	CASSLRAPTYEQYF
NA	TRBV7-9	once	TRBJ2-7	CASSFDPPSSYEQYF
NA	TRBV6-5	NA	TRBJ2-3	CASSYSPGLITDTQYF
NA	TRBV6-5	NA	TRBJ1-1	CASSLTGVGTEAFF
TRBD1	TRBV19	NA	TRBJ1-1	CASSIGQGGWAFF
TRBD2	TRBV4-1	NA	TRBJ2-3	CASSQVPSGRPTDTQYF
TRBD2	TRBV6-5	once	TRBJ2-3	CASSYGTNLVTDTQYF
NA	TRBV4-3	once	TRBJ2-3	CASSQEGDTQYF
NA	TRBV11-1	NA	TRBJ2-2	CASRDSYTGELFF
NA	TRBV19	NA	TRBJ2-7	CASSKVAGSPYEQYF
TRBD1	TRBV19	NA	TRBJ1-2	CASRRTGLYGYTF
NA	TRBV6-6	once	TRBJ1-1	CASSSSLNTEAFF
TRBD1	TRBV19	NA	TRBJ1-1	CASKGQGAEAFF
NA	TRBV4-3	NA	TRBJ2-1	CASSQDWDAGYYNEQFF
TRBD2	TRBV15	NA	TRBJ2-2	CATSRVSGRLLGDGELFF
NA	TRBV5-6	NA	TRBJ2-3	CASSLTGTDTQYF
TRBD1	TRBV6-6	NA	TRBJ1-1	CATLADRGYNTEAFF
NA	TRBV5-1	NA	TRBJ2-5	CASSLVAEEETQYF
TRBD1	TRBV10-3	NA	TRBJ2-7	CAISESTGDGEQYF
NA	TRBV7-9	NA	TRBJ2-7	CASSHRAYEQYF
NA	TRBV7-6	few	TRBJ1-4	CASSLDGPNEKLFF
TRBD1	TRBV5-6	once	TRBJ1-1	CASSLEGTALNTEAFF
TRBD2	TRBV5-6	NA	TRBJ2-3	CASRGRGTSGSTQYF
NA	TRBV7-2	NA	TRBJ2-2	CASSLVPAGNTGELFF
NA	TRBV11-2	NA	TRBJ1-3	CASSLDLQGLTRSAIYF
NA	TRBV6-5	NA	TRBJ2-5	CASGRVVGTQYF
TRBD1	TRBV5-5	NA	TRBJ2-7	CASSYMGDRGKGEQYF